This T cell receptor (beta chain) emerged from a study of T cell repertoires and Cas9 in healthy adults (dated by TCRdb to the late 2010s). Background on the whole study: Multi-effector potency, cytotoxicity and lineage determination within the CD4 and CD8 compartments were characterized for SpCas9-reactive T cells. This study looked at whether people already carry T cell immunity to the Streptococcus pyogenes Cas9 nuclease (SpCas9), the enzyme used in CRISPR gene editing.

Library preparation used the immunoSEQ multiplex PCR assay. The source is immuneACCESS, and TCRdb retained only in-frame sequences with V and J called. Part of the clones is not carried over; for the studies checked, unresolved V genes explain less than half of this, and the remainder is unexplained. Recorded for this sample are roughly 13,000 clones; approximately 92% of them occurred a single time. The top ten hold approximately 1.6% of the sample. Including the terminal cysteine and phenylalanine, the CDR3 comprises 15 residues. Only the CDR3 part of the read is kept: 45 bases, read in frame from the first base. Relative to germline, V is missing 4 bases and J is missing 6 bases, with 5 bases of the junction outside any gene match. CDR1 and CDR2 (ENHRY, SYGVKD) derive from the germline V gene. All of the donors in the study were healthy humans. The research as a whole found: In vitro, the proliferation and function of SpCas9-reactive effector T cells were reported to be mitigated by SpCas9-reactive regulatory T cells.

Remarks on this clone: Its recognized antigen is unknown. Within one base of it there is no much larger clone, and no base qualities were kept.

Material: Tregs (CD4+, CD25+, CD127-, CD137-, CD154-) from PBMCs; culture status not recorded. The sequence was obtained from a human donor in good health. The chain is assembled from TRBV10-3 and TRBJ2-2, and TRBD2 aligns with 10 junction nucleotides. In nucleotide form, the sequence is TGTGCCATCAGTGGGGCTAGCGGGAGATCCGGGGAGCTGTTTTTT. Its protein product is CAISGASGRSGELFF.